The TCR beta chain described here comes from a study of cytomegalovirus exposure and HLA in healthy donors. Study observations and caveats: The study put some 150 TCR beta chains on its list as cytomegalovirus-associated. Previous analysis showed most TCR beta V segments were productive about 87% or about 30% of the time. TCR beta V- and J-gene trimming was later associated with a missense DCLRE1C variant. HLA-A and HLA-B allele assignments for most subjects were reportedly predicted accurately using TCR beta sequences.

To note about this clone: Its antigen is not identified.

This PCR relied on a set of 60 Vbeta primers and 13 Jbeta primers. TCRdb's table, derived via immunoSEQ multiplex PCR, lists solely in-frame clones and lacks some. The table lists around 170,000 clones, about four fifths of them singletons. V gave up 0 bases and J gave up 4 bases, with 4 bases separating them. The germline gives CDR1 SGHAT, CDR2 FQNNGV. The CDR3 has 12 residues. This TCR was recovered from a woman aged 50 to 60 in good health and CMV-seronegative. Sequenced material: PBMCs. The gene calls are TRBV11-2 and TRBJ2-7; D is uncertain. CDR3 nucleotides: TGTGCCAGCAGCTTAGACGTATACGAGCAGTACTTC. Its protein product is CASSLDVYEQYF.